The rows below give T cell receptor beta chains drawn from one sample of a study of Ad26.COV2.S vaccination and SARS-CoV-2 variants. Profiled with immunoSEQ multiplex PCR; TCRdb holds only in-frame clones, not every one. This sample carries about 410,000 clones, less than 90% of them seen once, and the ten largest clones take 3.5%. The material was peripheral blood, obtained in a trial of Ad26.COV2.S vaccine versus placebo. The source of these receptors is a person between 18 and 59 years old who received the Ad26.COV2.S COVID-19 vaccine or a placebo. Each CDR3 is given with its conserved first and last residue. Each record gives: J gene, D gene, V gene, CDR3 length, clone size, CDR3 DNA, CDR3 protein. A D gene is named only where the DNA matches it firmly. Expanded clones get a size class; other rows say once, few or many, or leave the size out.

J gene: TRBJ1-2
D gene: -
V gene: TRBV5-1
CDR3 length: 16
clone size: -
CDR3 DNA: TGCGCCAGCAGCTTGGTAGGTAGACCAGCTAACTATGGCTACACCTTC
CDR3 protein: CASSLVGRPANYGYTF

J gene: TRBJ2-2
D gene: -
V gene: TRBV3-1/TRBV3-2
CDR3 length: 14
clone size: -
CDR3 DNA: TGTGCCAGCAGCCAAGACCCTGGCACCGGGGAGCTGTTTTTT
CDR3 protein: CASSQDPGTGELFF

J gene: TRBJ1-1
D gene: -
V gene: TRBV11-2
CDR3 length: 11
clone size: -
CDR3 DNA: TGTGCCAGCAGCCCTGGCAGGGAGGCTTTCTTT
CDR3 protein: CASSPGREAFF

J gene: TRBJ1-1
D gene: TRBD1
V gene: TRBV30
CDR3 length: 16
clone size: -
CDR3 DNA: TGTGCCTGGAGTTCGCGGTTCCGGGACAGAGACACTGAAGCTTTCTTT
CDR3 protein: CAWSSRFRDRDTEAFF

J gene: TRBJ1-6
D gene: TRBD1
V gene: TRBV6-5
CDR3 length: 15
clone size: -
CDR3 DNA: TGTGCCAGCAGTTCCGTCCCAGGGGGCGATTCACCCCTCCACTTT
CDR3 protein: CASSSVPGGDSPLHF

J gene: TRBJ2-7
D gene: TRBD1
V gene: TRBV11-2
CDR3 length: 16
clone size: -
CDR3 DNA: TGTGCCAGCAGCTTAGCGACAGGGGGGTTCATGAACGAGCAGTACTTC
CDR3 protein: CASSLATGGFMNEQYF

J gene: TRBJ2-3
D gene: -
V gene: TRBV6-5
CDR3 length: 16
clone size: -
CDR3 DNA: TGTGCCAGCAGTTCCGTAGGACTGATAAACACAGATACGCAGTATTTT
CDR3 protein: CASSSVGLINTDTQYF

J gene: TRBJ1-4
D gene: -
V gene: TRBV12-5
CDR3 length: 15
clone size: -
CDR3 DNA: TGTGCTAGTGGTTTGGGGGGCGGGCCCTATGAAAAACTGTTTTTT
CDR3 protein: CASGLGGGPYEKLFF

J gene: TRBJ1-2
D gene: -
V gene: TRBV7-9
CDR3 length: 15
clone size: -
CDR3 DNA: TGTGCCAGCAGCTTAGGCTACAGTGCCAGCTATGGCTACACCTTC
CDR3 protein: CASSLGYSASYGYTF

J gene: TRBJ2-1
D gene: -
V gene: TRBV13
CDR3 length: 17
clone size: -
CDR3 DNA: TGTGCCAGCAGCTTATCGGGTCGAAGGAGCTCCTACAATGAGCAGTTCTTC
CDR3 protein: CASSLSGRRSSYNEQFF

J gene: TRBJ1-1
D gene: -
V gene: TRBV7-9
CDR3 length: 14
clone size: -
CDR3 DNA: TGTGCCAGCAGCTTTGGTTCAATGAACACTGAAGCTTTCTTT
CDR3 protein: CASSFGSMNTEAFF

J gene: TRBJ2-7
D gene: -
V gene: TRBV30
CDR3 length: 14
clone size: -
CDR3 DNA: TGTGCCTGGAGTCACGGGGGAAGCTCCTACGAGCAGTACTTC
CDR3 protein: CAWSHGGSSYEQYF

J gene: TRBJ1-2
D gene: TRBD1
V gene: TRBV12-3/TRBV12-4
CDR3 length: 13
clone size: once
CDR3 DNA: TGTGCCAGCAGTGTGGGACAGCTCTATGGCTACACCTTC
CDR3 protein: CASSVGQLYGYTF

J gene: TRBJ1-1
D gene: -
V gene: TRBV10-2
CDR3 length: 18
clone size: once
CDR3 DNA: TGCGCCAGCAGTGAGTCGGGCCTCTTCACAGGGTCGGGCACTGAAGCTTTCTTT
CDR3 protein: CASSESGLFTGSGTEAFF

J gene: TRBJ2-3
D gene: -
V gene: TRBV7-8
CDR3 length: 12
clone size: -
CDR3 DNA: TGTGCCAGCAGCCCCAGCGTTAGAACGCAGTATTTT
CDR3 protein: CASSPSVRTQYF

J gene: TRBJ2-3
D gene: TRBD2
V gene: TRBV4-1
CDR3 length: 13
clone size: -
CDR3 DNA: TGCGCCAGCAGCCCGGGACTAGCGGGCCTGGGGTATTTT
CDR3 protein: CASSPGLAGLGYF

J gene: TRBJ2-3
D gene: -
V gene: TRBV19
CDR3 length: 15
clone size: once
CDR3 DNA: TGTGCCAGTAGTATAGGGGGGCGAAGCACAGATACGCAGTATTTT
CDR3 protein: CASSIGGRSTDTQYF

J gene: TRBJ1-1
D gene: -
V gene: TRBV5-1
CDR3 length: 15
clone size: -
CDR3 DNA: TGCGCCAGCAGCCCCACAGCGGGGGTGAACACTGAAGCTTTCTTT
CDR3 protein: CASSPTAGVNTEAFF